The TCR beta chain described here comes from a study of spatial heterogeneity in lung cancer. Overall study: Each unique TCR and UMI combination was seen more than ten times on average in raw reads.

In TCRdb, the 5' RACE reads were re-called with MiXCR into one record per CDR3 protein. The sample consists of 12,000 to 15,000 distinct CDR3 sequences, over 3.5% of them appearing once. Study-level points and caveats: Expanded TCRs that were ubiquitous or regional had counts tracking ubiquitous and regional nonsynonymous mutations, respectively. Tumor mutation counts were tracked by expanded intratumoral alpha and beta TCR counts.

This clonotype has ten or more counts. Its antigen is not known. The CDR3 runs 12 residues. Trimming removed 3 bases at V and 1 base at J, with 3 bases between. Germline assignment: CDR1 WSHSY and CDR2 SAAADI. The time point is: sample taken at primary tumor resection. About 73 TRACERx patients with early, untreated non-small cell lung cancer donated samples. Sequencing of whole RNA from tumor, nontumor lung or frozen PBMC involved no sorting. The V call is TRBV10-2, the J call TRBJ1-1, with D uncertain. This specimen was lung tumor tissue, taken at surgery. The receptor was derived from a female donor with early-stage non-small cell lung cancer. CDR3 in amino acids: CASSERNTEAFF. CDR3 in DNA: TGCGCCAGCAGTGAACGGAACACTGAAGCTTTCTTT.